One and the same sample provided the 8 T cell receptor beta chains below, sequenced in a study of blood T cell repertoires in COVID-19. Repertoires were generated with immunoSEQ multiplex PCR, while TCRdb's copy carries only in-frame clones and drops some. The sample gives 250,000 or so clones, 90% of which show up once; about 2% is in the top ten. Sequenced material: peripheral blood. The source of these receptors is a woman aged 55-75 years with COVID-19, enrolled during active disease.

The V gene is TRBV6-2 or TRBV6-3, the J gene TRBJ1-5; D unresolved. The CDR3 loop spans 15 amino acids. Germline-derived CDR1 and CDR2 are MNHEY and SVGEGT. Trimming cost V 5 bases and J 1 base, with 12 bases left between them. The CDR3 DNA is TGTGCCAGCAGTAGTGGGAGTGGAAGCAATCAGCCCCAGCATTTT. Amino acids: CASSSGSGSNQPQHF.

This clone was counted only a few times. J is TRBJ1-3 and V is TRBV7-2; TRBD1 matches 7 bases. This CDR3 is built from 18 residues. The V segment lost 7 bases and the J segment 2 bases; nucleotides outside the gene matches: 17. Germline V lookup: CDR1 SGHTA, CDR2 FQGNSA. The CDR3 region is CASILGWGRGLTGNTIYF. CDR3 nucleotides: TGTGCCAGCATTCTAGGGTGGGGCAGGGGGTTAACTGGAAACACCATATATTTT.

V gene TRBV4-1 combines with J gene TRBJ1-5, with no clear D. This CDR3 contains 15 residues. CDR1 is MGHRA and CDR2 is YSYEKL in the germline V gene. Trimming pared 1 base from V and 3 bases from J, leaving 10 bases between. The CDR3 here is CASSQASTNNQPQHF. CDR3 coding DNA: TGCGCCAGCAGCCAAGCAAGTACAAACAATCAGCCCCAGCATTTT.

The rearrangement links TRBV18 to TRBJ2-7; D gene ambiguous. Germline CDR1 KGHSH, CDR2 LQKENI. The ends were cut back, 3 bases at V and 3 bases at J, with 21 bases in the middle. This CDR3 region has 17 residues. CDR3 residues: CASSPLPSTSRNYEQYF. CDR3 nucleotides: TGTGCCAGCTCACCCCTCCCGTCGACAAGTCGAAACTACGAGCAGTACTTC.

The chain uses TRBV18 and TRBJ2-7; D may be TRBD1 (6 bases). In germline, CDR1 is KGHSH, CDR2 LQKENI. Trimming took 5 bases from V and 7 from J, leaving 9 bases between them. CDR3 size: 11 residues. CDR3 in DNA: TGTGCCAGCTCAAGCCAGGGGGAGCAGTACTTC. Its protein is CASSSQGEQYF. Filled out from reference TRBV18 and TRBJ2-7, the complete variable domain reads NAGVMQNPRHLVRRRGQEARLRCSPMKGHSHVYWYRQLPEEGLKFMVYLQKENIIDESGMPKERFSAEFPKEGPSILRIQQVVRGDSAAYFCASSSQGEQYFGPGTRLTVT.

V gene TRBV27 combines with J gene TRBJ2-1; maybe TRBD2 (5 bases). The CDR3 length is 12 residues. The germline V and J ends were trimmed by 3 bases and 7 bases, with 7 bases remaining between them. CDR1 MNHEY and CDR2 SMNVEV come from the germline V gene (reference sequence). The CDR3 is CASSFGSNEQFF. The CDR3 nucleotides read TGTGCCAGCAGTTTTGGGAGTAATGAGCAGTTCTTC.

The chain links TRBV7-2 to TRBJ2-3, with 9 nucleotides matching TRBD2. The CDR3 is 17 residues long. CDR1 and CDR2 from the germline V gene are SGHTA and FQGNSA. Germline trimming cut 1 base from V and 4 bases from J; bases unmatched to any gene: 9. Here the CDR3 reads CASSLVGLRGGPDTQYF. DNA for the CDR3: TGTGCCAGCAGCTTAGTTGGTTTGCGGGGGGGCCCAGATACGCAGTATTTT.

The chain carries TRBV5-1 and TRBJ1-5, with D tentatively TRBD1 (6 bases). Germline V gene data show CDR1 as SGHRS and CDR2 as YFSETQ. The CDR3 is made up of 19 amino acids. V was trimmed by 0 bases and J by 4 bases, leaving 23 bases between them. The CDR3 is CASSLEPVSRGIGNQPQHF. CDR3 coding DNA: TGCGCCAGCAGCTTGGAGCCCGTTTCCAGGGGAATAGGGAATCAGCCCCAGCATTTT.